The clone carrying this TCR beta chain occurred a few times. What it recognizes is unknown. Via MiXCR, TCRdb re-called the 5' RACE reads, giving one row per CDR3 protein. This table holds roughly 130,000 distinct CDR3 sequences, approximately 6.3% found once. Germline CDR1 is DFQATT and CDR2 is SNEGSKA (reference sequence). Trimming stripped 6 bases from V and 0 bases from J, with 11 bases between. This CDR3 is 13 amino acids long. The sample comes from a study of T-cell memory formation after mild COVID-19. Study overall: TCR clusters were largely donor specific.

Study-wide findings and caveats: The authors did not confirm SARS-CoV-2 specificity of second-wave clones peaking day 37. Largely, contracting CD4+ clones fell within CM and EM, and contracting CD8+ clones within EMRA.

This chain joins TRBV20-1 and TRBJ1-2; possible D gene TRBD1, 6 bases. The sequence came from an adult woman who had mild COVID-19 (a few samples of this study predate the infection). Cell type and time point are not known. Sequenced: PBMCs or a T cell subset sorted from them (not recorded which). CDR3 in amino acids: CSAQEGANYGYTF. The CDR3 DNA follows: TGCAGTGCGCAGGAGGGGGCTAACTATGGCTACACCTTC.